Below, one T cell receptor (beta chain) is given with its context. Its target antigen remains unknown. No much larger clone exists at a distance of one base, and base qualities are not known. The data derive from a study of shared clonotypes between healthy human individuals (TCRdb year 2020). Concerning the study at large: Two women and three men aged 18 to 49 years were included in the cohort. For each donor, CD4 naive and CD4 memory were each run on three plates, CD8 naive on two plates, and CD8 memory on one plate. Blood TCR repertoires of four to six healthy adults were deeply sequenced to estimate repertoire size and the extent of clonotype sharing between individuals. To increase sequencing depth and limit assay-specific biases, different laboratories used diverse techniques to prepare libraries and sequence TCR repertoires. Between about 0.94 and 8.9 billion PBMCs per donor were obtained by leukapheresis.

Summary of the overall study and its limitations: The genetic and exposure-history diversity represented was limited by the small number of donors. When several donors were compared, the shared fraction of clonotypes was about 5.2% for naive CD4, 3.5% for naive CD8, about 2.5% for memory CD4, and around 0.4% for memory CD8. Even with the large sequencing depth, rarefaction of the sorted-subset datasets indicated that sequencing was incomplete. Higher generation probabilities were observed for clonotypes shared by all four sorted-subset donors than for non-shared clonotypes. Pairwise subsampling indicated that sequencing depth was expected to affect the degree of clonotype sharing among donors. Sampling was restricted to blood, and TCR repertoires in tissues likely differ from the TCR repertoires found in blood. Estimated clonotype richness was generally larger for naive than for memory subsets.

Taken from cysteine to phenylalanine, the CDR3 has 16 residues. Kept here is only the CDR3 DNA, which spans 48 bases and is read in frame from base 1. CDR1 and CDR2, per the germline V gene (reference sequence), are MNHNY and SVGAGI. V gives up 2 bases and J gives up 4 bases, and the segment between their germline ends measures 12 bases. TCR CDR3 regions were amplified from genomic DNA by multiplex PCR using the deep immunoSEQ assay. For each cell subset, the extracted genomic DNA was distributed evenly across all wells of several immunoSEQ 96-well plates, and each plate served as one replicate. For sorted subsets, around 0.2 ug of genomic DNA, equivalent to roughly 33,000 T cell genomes, went into each replicate PCR. Purified libraries were quantified with a Qubit 3.0 fluorometer, sized on a Bioanalyzer 2100, and re-quantified with the KAPA Library Quantification kit. Each immunoSEQ 96-well plate was sequenced on its own single-read 150-cycle Illumina NextSeq 550 flow cell. The study's own analysis went as follows. The immunoSEQ output contained only junctional sequences without quality scores, so filtering could not match that applied to full-length reads. To assign V/J genes and CDR3, sequences were annotated using PyIR, a Python wrapper for IgBLAST v1.9, with IMGT germline references. Any read was removed if the V/J assignment was weak (E-value above 1e-6), the CDR3 was missing, or the read contained stop codons, out-of-frame junctions, or ambiguous translated residues. V3J clonotypes were defined as sequences sharing the same inferred V gene, J gene, and CDR3 amino acid sequence. To compute the percentage overlap between repertoires, the number of shared unique clonotypes was divided by the size of the smaller repertoire. Richness of each repertoire was evaluated using RTK rarefaction, the Chao1 estimator, and Recon v2.1 estimates of unobserved clonotypes. Generation probabilities for all TCRbeta clonotypes obtained by the gDNA method from several donors were computed using OLGA. TCRdb provides this immuneACCESS table in a form limited to in-frame rearrangements. Some clones are lacking; in checked studies, under half of them reflect an unresolved V gene, and why the rest are absent is not known. V, J and clone size were drawn from that table, and D and trimming were deduced from the DNA. Across this sample there are some 1.4 million clones, with around 97% seen only once. The ten largest account for approximately 1% of the sample.

The donors were healthy, HIV-negative adults who had no recently reported acute infections or vaccinations. All donors were Caucasian adults living in Nashville, Tennessee, USA. Magnetic negative selection was used to enrich CD4+ T cells, after which naive cells were positively selected on CD45RA and the negative fraction became the memory subset. Blood was obtained by leukapheresis, after which PBMCs were separated by Ficoll-Histopaque density gradient centrifugation and cryopreserved in liquid nitrogen vapor phase. Analytical flow cytometry was used to check the purity and quantity of every magnetically sorted T cell population. Each sorted fraction had its genomic DNA isolated and then quantified by UV absorbance on a Nanodrop 2000c.

In this chain, TRBV6-6 is recombined with TRBJ2-6, with the D gene not confidently named. Sequencing input: naive CD4+ T cells sorted from blood. What the cell subset or site label conveys for this sample: CD45RA+ positively selected. The receptor comes from a man aged 30-40 years in good health. The CDR3 amino acid sequence is: CASSYRTTSGANVLTF. The DNA sequence is TGTGCCAGCAGTTACCGAACTACATCCGGGGCCAACGTCCTGACTTTC.